This TCR beta chain was documented in a study of cytomegalovirus exposure and HLA in healthy donors. Across the study: Among fewer than 500 genotyped donors, about 83% fell in the Caucasian-associated ancestry cluster.

The CDR3 is 15 residues long. Germline V CDR1 and CDR2: MNHEY, SMNVEV (reference sequence). Between the trimmed V and J ends, which lost 1 base and 7 bases, there was a span of 17 bases. This PCR relied on a set of 60 Vbeta primers and 13 Jbeta primers. Produced via immunoSEQ multiplex PCR; TCRdb's table is partial and in-frame only. The sample yields under 300,000 clones, 92% seen once. The TCR was taken from a girl aged 2 to 9 in good health and CMV-seronegative. Sequenced: PBMCs. The rearrangement joins TRBV27 to TRBJ2-7; perhaps TRBD2 as D (6 bases). The CDR3 is CASSLYADLRGEQYF. CDR3 bases: TGTGCCAGCAGTTTATATGCCGATCTGCGGGGAGAGCAGTACTTC.